This entry lists 29 T cell receptor gamma chains sequenced from one sample in a study of gamma-delta chains in newborns, infants, children. TCRdb reran clone calling via CATT on the reads. Among 200 to 250 gamma-chain clones listed, 20% were seen once. Sequencing was carried out using blood. These TCRs come from a child who was a newborn, infant or young child, either healthy, febrile or measles-vaccinated (not recorded which).

A word on this clone: A far larger clone is just one base off, so this is likely a read error. The rearrangement uses TRGV9 and TRGJP. TCRdb supplies no J gene; here it was assigned by aligning the nucleotide sequence to germline. The CDR3 loop spans 16 amino acids. The germline V gene has CDR1 GITISATS and CDR2 ISYDGTV (reference sequence). The CDR3 nucleotides read TGTGCCTTGTGGGAGGTGCAAGAGTTGGACAAAAAAATCAAGGTATTT. Protein sequence: CALWEVQELDKKIKVF.

There are a few counts of this clone. This likely traces to a read error, being one base from a far larger clone. The same CDR3 is also encoded by other DNA sequences in this sample. The chain is built from TRGV9 and TRGJP. The J gene, left out of TCRdb, was set here by checking the DNA against germline. The germline V gene has CDR1 GITISATS and CDR2 ISYDGTV (reference sequence). The CDR3 runs 16 residues. The CDR3 coding sequence is TGTGCCTTGTGGGAGGCTCAAGAGCTGGGCAAAAAAATCAAGGTATTT. Protein sequence: CALWEAQELGKKIKVF.

This clone was counted only a few times. A much larger clone lies a single base off, so this may be a read error. Within the sample, other DNA sequences also encode this same CDR3. In nucleotides, the CDR3 is TGTGCCTTGTGGGAGCCTCAGGAGTTGGGCAAAAAAATCAAGGTATTT. As protein: CALWEPQELGKKIKVF. This rearrangement joins TRGV9 to TRGJP. The J gene was missing in TCRdb and was found by matching the end of the DNA to germline. Per germline, CDR1 GITISATS and CDR2 ISYDGTV (reference sequence). This CDR3 is built from 16 residues. The ends lost 3 bases at V and 7 bases at J; junction bases unmatched: 6.

The sample holds a few counts of this clone. A read error may explain this, as a much larger clone is one base away. Additional DNA sequences in this sample encode the identical CDR3. The chain recombines TRGV9 with TRGJP. As TCRdb names no J gene, one was assigned here on the basis of a DNA match to germline. The germline V gene encodes CDR1 GITISATS and CDR2 ISYDGTV (reference sequence). The CDR3 spans 16 residues. CDR3 amino acids: CALWEPQELGKKIKVF. CDR3 in DNA: TGTGCCTTGTGGGAGCCTCAAGAGTTGGGTAAAAAAATCAAGGTATTT.

This clone came up a few times. A far more abundant clone sits one base away, making this likely a read error. The CDR3 DNA reads as TGTGCCTTGCGGGAGGTGCAAGAGTTGGGCAAAAAAATCAAGGTATTT. Translating it yields CALREVQELGKKIKVF. V is TRGV9 and J is TRGJP. Since TCRdb gives no J gene, matching the DNA to germline was used here to assign it. This CDR3 region has 16 residues. In germline, CDR1 is GITISATS, CDR2 ISYDGTV (reference sequence).

This clone qualifies as hyperexpanded. The sample has other DNA sequences that encode this CDR3 too. This chain links TRGV9 with TRGJ1 or TRGJ2. TCRdb supplies no J gene; here it was assigned by aligning the nucleotide sequence to germline. CDR3 length: 13 residues. V lost 0 bases, J lost 2 bases, and 1 base stayed unmatched. Germline CDR1 is GITISATS and CDR2 is ISYDGTV (reference sequence). Written as DNA, the CDR3 is TGTGCCTTGTGGGAGGTGCATTATTATAAGAAACTCTTT. It specifies CALWEVHYYKKLF.

Concerning this clone: This may arise from a read error, as a much more abundant clone is one base away. The chain is built from TRGV9 and TRGJP. The J gene comes from matching the DNA to germline here; TCRdb lacks it. This CDR3 is 16 amino acids long. V gave up 2 bases and J gave up 7 bases; unmatched junction bases: 5. CDR1 is GITISATS, CDR2 ISYDGTV, per germline (reference sequence). The CDR3: CALWEAGELGKKIKVF. In DNA form, the CDR3 reads TGTGCCTTGTGGGAGGCGGGGGAGTTGGGCAAAAAAATCAAGGTATTT.

This clone counts as large. The chain carries TRGV9 and TRGJP1. As TCRdb names no J gene, one was assigned here on the basis of a DNA match to germline. Trimming cost V 3 bases and J 0 bases; bases outside gene matches: 4. In germline, CDR1 is GITISATS, CDR2 ISYDGTV (reference sequence). The CDR3 extends over 15 amino acids. The CDR3 spells CALWEYHTTGWFKIF. In DNA form, the CDR3 reads TGTGCCTTGTGGGAGTACCATACCACTGGTTGGTTCAAGATATTT.

In its sample, this clone was seen a few times. Given a far larger clone just one base away, this is likely a sequencing read error. Here the CDR3 reads CATWDRPLHYKKLF. The CDR3 DNA reads as TGTGCCACCTGGGACAGGCCCTTACATTATAAGAAACTCTTT. The gene calls are TRGV3 and TRGJ1 or TRGJ2. The J gene, missing from TCRdb, was assigned here through DNA to germline matching. The CDR3 loop spans 14 amino acids. The germline V gene has CDR1 VTNTFY and CDR2 YDVSTARD (reference sequence). The V and J ends lost 0 bases and 5 bases, in that order; junction bases with no gene match: 7.

As concerns this clone: A far larger clone is off by one base, so a read error is likely. Other DNA sequences in the same sample also yield this CDR3. The V and J genes are TRGV9 and TRGJ1 or TRGJ2. The J gene, absent from TCRdb, was called here by matching the DNA to germline. CDR3 length equals 10 residues. The ends lost 7 bases at V and 6 bases at J; junction bases unmatched: 3. In germline, CDR1 is GITISATS, CDR2 ISYDGTV (reference sequence). The CDR3 region is CALCCYKKLF. As DNA, the CDR3 is TGTGCCTTGTGCTGTTATAAGAAACTCTTT.

This clone was counted between two and nine times. The TCRdb protein, from a much larger clone, departs from this DNA's translation at residue 5, likely by read error; the protein shown derives from the DNA. The rearrangement joins TRGV9 to TRGJP. No J segment appears in TCRdb, so it was assigned here by matching the sequence to germline. The CDR3 runs to 16 residues. V dropped 5 bases and J dropped 4; count of bases not matched to a gene: 5. Looked up from germline, CDR1 is GITISATS and CDR2 is ISYDGTV (reference sequence). In DNA form, the CDR3 reads TGTGCCTTGTGGGGGGCTCAAGAGTTGGGCAAAAAAATCAAGGTATTT. Its translation is CALWGAQELGKKIKVF.

The V and J genes are TRGV8 and TRGJP2. TCRdb gives no J gene; it was assigned here by matching the DNA to germline. Germline CDR1 VENAVY, CDR2 YDSYNSRV. V trimming: 1 base; J trimming: 0 bases; junction bases outside the gene matches: 2. The CDR3 runs 15 residues. CDR3 bases: TGTGCCACCTGGGATAGCCATAGTAGTGATTGGATCAAGACGTTT. It yields the protein CATWDSHSSDWIKTF.

This clone was counted a few times. The rearrangement uses TRGV9 and TRGJP. The J gene was not available in TCRdb and was assigned here by matching the DNA to germline segments. CDR3 size: 13 residues. Germline V gene data show CDR1 as GITISATS and CDR2 as ISYDGTV (reference sequence). Trimming removed 3 bases from V and 10 bases from J; junction bases left unmatched: 0. The CDR3, as DNA: TGTGCCTTGTGGGAGTTGGGCAAAAAAATCAAGGTATTT. Its protein is CALWELGKKIKVF.

With regard to this clone: TCRdb assigns this DNA the protein of a much larger clone, which departs from its translation at residue 10; this likely reflects a read error, and the protein shown comes from translating the DNA. This sequence joins TRGV9 and TRGJP. TCRdb records no J gene; here it was assigned by comparing the DNA to germline. CDR1 and CDR2 from the germline V gene are GITISATS and ISYDGTV (reference sequence). The ends lost 0 bases at V and 11 bases at J; junction bases unmatched: 10. CDR3 length: 17 residues. The CDR3 region is CALWEVNSEVGKKIKVF. CDR3 coding DNA: TGTGCCTTGTGGGAGGTGAACTCTGAGGTGGGCAAAAAAATCAAGGTATTT.

As concerns this clone: This could be a read error, since a much larger clone is one nucleotide away. This chain links TRGV9 with TRGJ1 or TRGJ2. The J gene, not given by TCRdb, was assigned here from a germline match of the nucleotide sequence. This CDR3 has 13 amino acids. CDR1 is GITISATS, CDR2 ISYDGTV, per germline (reference sequence). The CDR3 here is CALWEENYYKKLF. The CDR3 DNA sequence: TGCGCCTTGTGGGAGGAAAATTATTATAAGAAACTCTTT.

This clone was seen only a few times. This CDR3 is also generated by other DNA sequences in the sample. The V gene was identified as TRGV8, while no J gene was called. CDR3 length equals 13 residues. CDR1 VENAVY and CDR2 YDSYNSRV come from the germline V gene. CDR3 nucleotides: TGTGCCACCTGGGATAGGCGTGGTTATAAGGAACTATTT. Translation: CATWDRRGYKELF.

This clone was seen a few times. TCRdb has a much larger clone's protein, which differs at residue 9 from the translation of this DNA, likely because of a read error; what is shown is the protein translated from the DNA. The chain uses TRGV8 and TRGJ1 or TRGJ2. No J gene was available from TCRdb, and it was assigned here by a germline match of the DNA. With V trimmed by 0 bases and J by 9 bases, 8 bases remained unmatched. CDR1 VENAVY and CDR2 YDSYNSRV come from the germline V gene. This CDR3 region has 13 residues. The CDR3 is CATWDRRGCKKLF. The CDR3 DNA is TGTGCCACCTGGGATAGGCGTGGTTGTAAGAAACTCTTT.

This clone was counted between two and nine times. The translation of this DNA and the TCRdb protein of a much larger clone differ at residue 7, probably owing to a read error; the protein shown here is translated from the DNA. This chain uses TRGV3 with TRGJ1 or TRGJ2. The J gene, left out of TCRdb, was set here by checking the DNA against germline. J lost 5 bases, V lost 0 bases, and 7 bases had no gene match. The length of the CDR3 is 14 residues. Germline loops: CDR1 VTNTFY, CDR2 YDVSTARD (reference sequence). The CDR3 loop is CATWDRLLHYKKLF. The CDR3 DNA is TGTGCCACCTGGGACAGGCTCCTACATTATAAGAAACTCTTT.

With respect to this clone: This sequence is one base from a far larger clone and is likely a read error. TRGV8 is the V gene, and the J gene was not called. CDR3 length: 9 residues. Germline loops: CDR1 VENAVY, CDR2 YDSYNSRV. This CDR3 is CATWKEEIF. In nucleotides, the CDR3 is TGCGCCACCTGGAAGGAGGAGATATTT.

This clone showed up just a few times. The mismatch at residue 4 between this DNA's translation and the TCRdb protein of a much larger clone likely reflects a read error; the protein shown is translated from the DNA. V and J are TRGV3 and TRGJ1 or TRGJ2. TCRdb leaves out the J gene; it was filled in here by matching the DNA to germline. This CDR3 region has 14 residues. CDR1 VTNTFY and CDR2 YDVSTARD come from the germline V gene (reference sequence). CDR3 amino acids: CATRDRPLHYKKLF. CDR3 sequence (DNA): TGTGCCACCCGGGACAGGCCCCTACATTATAAGAAACTCTTT.

The chain links TRGV9 to TRGJ1 or TRGJ2. No J segment appears in TCRdb, so it was assigned here by matching the sequence to germline. Trimming took 1 base from V and 3 from J; bases not matched to a gene: 9. The CDR3 consists of 15 residues. Germline lookup yields CDR1 GITISATS and CDR2 ISYDGTV (reference sequence). The CDR3 reads CALWEVYPFYYKKLF. CDR3 DNA: TGTGCCTTGTGGGAGGTTTATCCTTTTTATTATAAGAAACTCTTT.

This clone occurred a few times. With a far larger clone one base away, a read error is the likely cause. Other DNA sequences within the sample encode an identical CDR3. V is TRGV5 and J is TRGJ1 or TRGJ2. The J gene, absent from TCRdb, was called here by matching the DNA to germline. Germline values: CDR1 VINAFY, CDR2 YDVSNSKD. The CDR3 is made up of 16 amino acids. V trimming: 2 bases; J trimming: 3 bases; junction bases outside the gene matches: 13. This CDR3 reads CATWDTNSGGYYKKLF. CDR3 nucleotide sequence: TGTGCCACCTGGGACACCAACAGTGGGGGTTATTATAAGAAACTCTTT.

Comment on this clone: A far larger clone is a single base away, which makes a read error likely. CDR3 DNA sequence: TGCGCCACCTGGGACCGGTATAAGAAACTCTTT. Residues: CATWDRYKKLF. The gene calls are TRGV5 and TRGJ1 or TRGJ2. The J gene, left out of TCRdb, was set here by checking the DNA against germline. Germline V gene data show CDR1 as VINAFY and CDR2 as YDVSNSKD. This CDR3 has 11 amino acids.

Concerning this clone: TCRdb's listed protein matches a much larger clone and diverges from this DNA's translation at residue 15, likely through a read error; the protein shown comes from the DNA. With the J gene uncalled, the V gene is TRGV9. Germline lookup yields CDR1 GITISATS and CDR2 ISYDGTV (reference sequence). The CDR3 spans 17 residues. The CDR3 DNA reads TGTGCCTTGTGGGAGGTGCGCCAAAAGTTGGGCAAAAAAATCGAGGTATTT. Encoded protein: CALWEVRQKLGKKIEVF.

The sample holds a few counts of this clone. The mismatch at residue 3 between this DNA's translation and the TCRdb protein of a much larger clone likely reflects a read error; the protein shown is translated from the DNA. The chain employs TRGV5 and TRGJ1 or TRGJ2. The J gene, missing from TCRdb, was assigned here through DNA to germline matching. Germline assignment: CDR1 VINAFY and CDR2 YDVSNSKD. The CDR3 is made up of 16 amino acids. Written as DNA, the CDR3 is TGTGCCGCCTGGGACACCAATAGTGGGGGTTATTATAAGAAACTCTTT. Its translation is CAAWDTNSGGYYKKLF.

On this clone: Since a far larger clone is one base different, this is likely a read error. This sample includes further DNA sequences coding for the same CDR3. The V gene is TRGV9, but the J gene lacks a call. The CDR3 length is 16 residues. The germline V gene has CDR1 GITISATS and CDR2 ISYDGTV (reference sequence). The CDR3 loop is CALWEVQELGKKIKVF. In nucleotides, the CDR3 is TGTGCCTTGTGGGAGGTGCAAGAGTTGGGCAAAAAAATCAAGGTGTTT.

This clone is labeled hyperexpanded. The chain uses TRGV2 and TRGJ1 or TRGJ2. The J gene is not listed in TCRdb, so it was assigned here from a DNA match to germline. Germline V gives CDR1 EGSNGY, CDR2 YDSYNSKV. V gave up 0 bases and J gave up 0 bases; unmatched junction bases: 5. This CDR3 is 15 amino acids long. CDR3 nucleotides: TGTGCCACCTGGGACGGGCGCTGGAATTATTATAAGAAACTCTTT. Translation: CATWDGRWNYYKKLF.

Worth noting for this clone: The TCRdb protein, from a much larger clone, departs from this DNA's translation at residue 6, likely by read error; the protein shown derives from the DNA. The chain couples TRGV9 to TRGJP. No J segment appears in TCRdb, so it was assigned here by matching the sequence to germline. Germline V gene data show CDR1 as GITISATS and CDR2 as ISYDGTV (reference sequence). Trimming took 2 bases from V and 8 from J; bases not matched to a gene: 9. This CDR3 region has 17 residues. CDR3 DNA sequence: TGTGCCTTGTGGGAGGCGCGCCAAAAGTTGGGCAAAAAAATCAAGGTATTT. Protein product: CALWEARQKLGKKIKVF.

This clone is categorized as large. A much larger clone sits a single nucleotide away, making a read error possible. This chain uses TRGV9 with TRGJP. The J gene, missing from TCRdb, was assigned here through DNA to germline matching. The CDR3 sequence is 15 residues long. Germline-derived CDR1 and CDR2 are GITISATS and ISYDGTV (reference sequence). The J segment lost 6 bases and the V segment lost 1 base, leaving 0 bases of the junction unmatched. In DNA, the CDR3 is TGTGCCTTGTGGGAGGTAGAGTTGGGCAAAAAAATCAAGGTATTT. It codes for CALWEVELGKKIKVF.